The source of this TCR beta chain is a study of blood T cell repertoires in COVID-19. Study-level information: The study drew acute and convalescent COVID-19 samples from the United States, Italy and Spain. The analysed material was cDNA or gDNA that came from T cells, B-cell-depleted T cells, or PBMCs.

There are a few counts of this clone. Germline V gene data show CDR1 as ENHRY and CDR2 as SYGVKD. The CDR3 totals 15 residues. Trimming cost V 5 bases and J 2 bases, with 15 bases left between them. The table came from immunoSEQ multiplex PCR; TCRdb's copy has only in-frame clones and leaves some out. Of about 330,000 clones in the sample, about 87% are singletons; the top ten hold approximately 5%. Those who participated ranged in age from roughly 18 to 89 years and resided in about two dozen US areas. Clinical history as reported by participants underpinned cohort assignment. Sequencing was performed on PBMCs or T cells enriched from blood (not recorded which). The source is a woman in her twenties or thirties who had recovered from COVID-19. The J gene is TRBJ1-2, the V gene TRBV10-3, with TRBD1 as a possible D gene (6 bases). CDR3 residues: CAISPTTGSNYGYTF. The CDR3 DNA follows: TGTGCCATCAGTCCTACGACAGGTTCAAACTATGGCTACACCTTC.